This T cell receptor beta chain was recovered during a study of T cells in localized non-small cell lung cancer. Notes on the study in general: Overall survival was longer when the density of T cells in the blood was higher. There were a median roughly 60 of the top 100 tumor clones appearing in adjacent lung. Among the tissues sampled, uninvolved adjacent lung had the highest T cell clonality, above tumor. Only one tumor region went through sequencing, so heterogeneity may still be there.

As for this clone: The antigen is undetermined.

TCRdb's table, derived via immunoSEQ multiplex PCR, lists solely in-frame clones and lacks some. The sample has 30,000 to 40,000 clones; around 79% are singletons. CDR1 is SGHTA and CDR2 is FQGNSA in the germline V gene. The CDR3 has 15 residues. V lost 4 bases and J lost 0; bases outside the gene matches: 5. The TCR was taken from a male donor aged 60 or over with stage III squamous cell lung carcinoma. The sample was peripheral blood, taken before any cancer treatment. V is TRBV7-2 and J is TRBJ1-1; 7 bases match TRBD1. The CDR3 nucleotides are TGTGCCAGCAGCTGGGGACAGACCATGAACACTGAAGCTTTCTTT. Protein sequence: CASSWGQTMNTEAFF.